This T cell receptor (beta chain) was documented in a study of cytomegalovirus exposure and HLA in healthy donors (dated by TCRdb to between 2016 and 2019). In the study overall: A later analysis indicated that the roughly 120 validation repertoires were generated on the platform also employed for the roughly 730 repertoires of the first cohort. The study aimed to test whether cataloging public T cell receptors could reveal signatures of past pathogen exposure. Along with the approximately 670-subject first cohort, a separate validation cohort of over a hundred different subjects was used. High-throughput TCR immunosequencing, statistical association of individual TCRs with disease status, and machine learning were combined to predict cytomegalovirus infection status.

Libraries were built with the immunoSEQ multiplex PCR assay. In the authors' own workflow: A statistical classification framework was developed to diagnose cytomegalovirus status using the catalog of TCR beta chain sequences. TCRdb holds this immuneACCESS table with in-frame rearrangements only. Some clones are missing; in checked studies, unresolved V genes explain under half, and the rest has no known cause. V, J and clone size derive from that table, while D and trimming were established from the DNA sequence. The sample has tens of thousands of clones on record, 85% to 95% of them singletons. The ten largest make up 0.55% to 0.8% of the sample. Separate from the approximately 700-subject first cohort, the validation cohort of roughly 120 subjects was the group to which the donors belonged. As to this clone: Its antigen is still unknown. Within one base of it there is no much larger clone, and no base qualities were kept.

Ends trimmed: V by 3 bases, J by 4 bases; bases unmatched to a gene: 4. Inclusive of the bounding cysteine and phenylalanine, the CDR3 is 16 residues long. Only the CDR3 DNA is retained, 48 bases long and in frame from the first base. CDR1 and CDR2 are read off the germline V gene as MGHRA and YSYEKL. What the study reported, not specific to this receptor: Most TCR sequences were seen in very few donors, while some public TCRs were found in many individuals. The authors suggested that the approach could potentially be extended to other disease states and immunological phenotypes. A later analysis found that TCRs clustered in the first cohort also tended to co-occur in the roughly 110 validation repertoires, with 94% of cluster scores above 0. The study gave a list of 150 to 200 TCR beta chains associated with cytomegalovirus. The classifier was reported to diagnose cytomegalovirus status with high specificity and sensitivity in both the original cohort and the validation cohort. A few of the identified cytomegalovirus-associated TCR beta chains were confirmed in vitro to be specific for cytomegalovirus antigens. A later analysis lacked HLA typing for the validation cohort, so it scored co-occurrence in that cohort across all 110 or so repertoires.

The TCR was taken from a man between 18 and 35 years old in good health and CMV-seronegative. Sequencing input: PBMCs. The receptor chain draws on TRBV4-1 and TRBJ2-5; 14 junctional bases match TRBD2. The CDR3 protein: CASSQGLAGVGETQYF. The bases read TGCGCCAGCAGCCAGGGACTAGCGGGGGTGGGAGAGACCCAGTACTTC.